The 13 T cell receptor beta chains below were found in one sample sequenced in a study of CD8 T cells in Susac syndrome. Reverse transcription of roughly 0.45 to 1 ug RNA was carried out with random hexamers. TCRdb re-called the immunoSEQ multiplex PCR reads with MiXCR, one entry per CDR3 protein. Here the sample spans a few hundred thousand distinct CDR3 sequences, around 92% being singletons. Material: CD4+ T cells from PBMCs. The receptors originated from a human donor with multiple sclerosis.

This chain connects TRBV6-2 or TRBV6-3 to TRBJ1-2, with 7 bases identical to TRBD1. The CDR3 is 13 residues long. Germline V gene lookup returns CDR1 MNHEY and CDR2 SVGEGT. J lost 7 bases, V lost 2 bases, and 4 bases had no gene match. The CDR3 DNA sequence: TGTGCCAGCAGTTACCCGACAGGGTCTGGCTACACCTTC. Protein product: CASSYPTGSGYTF.

This chain links TRBV5-4 with TRBJ1-2; D unresolved. The CDR3 has 13 residues. V shed 0 bases and J shed 8 bases, with 11 bases lying between them. Looked up from germline, CDR1 is SGHNT and CDR2 is YYREEE (reference sequence). The DNA of the CDR3 is TGTGCCAGCAGCTTGGCCGGCAGTTGGGGCTACACCTTC. It codes for CASSLAGSWGYTF.

The genes are TRBV9 and TRBJ1-4, with D hard to call. Germline CDR1 reads SGDLS; CDR2 reads YYNGEE. The CDR3 has 15 residues. V was cut by 4 bases and J by 2 bases, with 12 bases left in between. Here the CDR3 reads CASSPPSGTNEKLFF. The DNA for the CDR3 is TGTGCCAGCAGCCCCCCCTCTGGTACTAATGAAAAACTGTTTTTT.

J is TRBJ1-2 and V is TRBV6-1, with D perhaps TRBD1 (6 bases). The V gene lost 4 bases and the J gene lost 2 bases, with 8 bases spanning the gap. Per the germline V gene, CDR1 is MNHNS and CDR2 is SASEGT. The CDR3 runs to 13 residues. CDR3 loop: CASSATGNYGYTF. The CDR3 nucleotides read TGTGCCAGCAGTGCGACAGGCAACTATGGCTACACCTTC.

This sequence joins TRBV30 and TRBJ2-4, with D perhaps matching TRBD1 (5 bases). Germline V gives CDR1 GTSNPN, CDR2 SVGIG (reference sequence). Trimming stripped 3 bases from V and 9 bases from J, with 9 bases between. The CDR3 has 11 residues. CDR3 sequence (DNA): TGTGCCTGGAGCCTCACAGGCATTCAGTACTTC. Its protein product is CAWSLTGIQYF.

This chain links TRBV28 with TRBJ1-2, with 7 nucleotides matching TRBD1. In germline, CDR1 is MDHEN, CDR2 SYDVKM. The V and J ends lost 3 bases and 7 bases, in that order; junction bases with no gene match: 5. The length of the CDR3 is 13 residues. DNA of the CDR3: TGTGCCAGCAGTTTGGAAGGGGGCGGTGGCTACACCTTC. Translating it yields CASSLEGGGGYTF.

This rearrangement joins TRBV7-2 to TRBJ2-1; tentatively, D is TRBD2 (6 bases). The CDR3 is made up of 13 amino acids. V lost 4 bases to trimming and J lost 4 bases, with 8 bases between them. Germline CDR1 is SGHTA and CDR2 is FQGNSA. In DNA, the CDR3 is TGTGCCAGCAGCTGGGACTTTTACAATGAGCAGTTCTTC. Encoded protein: CASSWDFYNEQFF.

The V call is TRBV2, the J call TRBJ1-2, with D possibly TRBD1 on 6 matching bases. The germline V gene encodes CDR1 SNHLY and CDR2 FYNNEI. V was cut by 6 bases and J by 2 bases, with 13 bases left in between. This CDR3 has 14 amino acids. In DNA, the CDR3 is TGTGCCAGCAGCTCGCAGGGGCTCAACTATGGCTACACCTTC. Encoded protein: CASSSQGLNYGYTF.

This clonotype is a singleton in its sample. The V call is TRBV15, the J call TRBJ1-5, with D perhaps TRBD1 (6 bases). The V end was cut by 2 bases, the J end by 4 bases, with 6 bases between. This CDR3 has 13 residues. In germline, CDR1 is LNHNV, CDR2 YYDKDF (reference sequence). As DNA, the CDR3 is TGTGCCACCAGCAGACAGGGGAATCAGCCCCAGCATTTT. As protein: CATSRQGNQPQHF.

The V and J genes are TRBV9 and TRBJ1-2; D might be TRBD1 (5 bases). Deletions cut 4 bases from V and 5 bases from J, with 18 bases between. CDR3 length: 15 residues. The V gene's germline CDR1 is SGDLS and CDR2 YYNGEE. This CDR3 reads CASSPSRGAAYGYTF. The CDR3 coding sequence is TGTGCCAGCAGCCCGAGTAGGGGCGCGGCGTATGGCTACACCTTC.

In DNA, the CDR3 is TGCGCCAGCAGCCTCAACGGGGCCGATCAGCCCCAGCATTTT. Translation: CASSLNGADQPQHF. The V and J genes are TRBV5-1 and TRBJ1-5; TRBD1 might be the D (5 bases). The CDR3 is made up of 14 amino acids. Looked up from germline, CDR1 is SGHRS and CDR2 is YFSETQ. The germline V and J ends were trimmed by 4 bases and 5 bases, with 13 bases remaining between them.

The chain recombines TRBV14 with TRBJ2-6, with no clear D. Trimming removed 1 base at V and 3 bases at J, with 7 bases between. CDR1 and CDR2 from the germline V gene are SGHDN and FVKESK. This CDR3 is 15 amino acids long. CDR3: CASSQVPLGANVLTF. DNA for the CDR3: TGTGCCAGCAGCCAAGTCCCCCTTGGGGCCAACGTCCTGACTTTC.

This chain connects TRBV7-3 to TRBJ2-3; TRBD2 might be the D (6 bases). V lost 1 base and J 5 bases, leaving 10 bases between the germline ends. Germline CDR1 SGHTA, CDR2 FQGTGA. The CDR3 runs to 14 residues. As DNA, the CDR3 is TGTGCCAGCAGCTTAAACGGGGGAATAGATACGCAGTATTTT. It translates to CASSLNGGIDTQYF.